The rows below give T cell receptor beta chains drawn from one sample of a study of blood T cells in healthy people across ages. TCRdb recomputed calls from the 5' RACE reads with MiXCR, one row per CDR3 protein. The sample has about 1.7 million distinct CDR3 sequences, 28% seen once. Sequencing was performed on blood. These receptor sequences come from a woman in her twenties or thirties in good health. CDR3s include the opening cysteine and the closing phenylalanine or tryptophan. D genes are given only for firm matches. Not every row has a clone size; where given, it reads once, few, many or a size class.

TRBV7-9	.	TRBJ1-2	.	CASSTATGTSGYTF	TGTGCCAGCAGCACTGCTACCGGGACATCTGGCTACACCTTC
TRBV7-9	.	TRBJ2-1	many	CASSPSNEQFF	TGTGCCAGCAGCCCCTCCAATGAGCAGTTCTTC
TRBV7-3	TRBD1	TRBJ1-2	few	CASSLTRQGDGYTF	TGTGCCAGCAGCCTGACCCGACAGGGAGATGGCTACACCTTC
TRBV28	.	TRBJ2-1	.	CASRIAVKNEQFF	TGTGCCAGCAGGATAGCGGTCAAGAATGAGCAGTTCTTC
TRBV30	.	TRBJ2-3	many	CAWRVSYTDTQYF	TGTGCCTGGAGAGTTAGCTACACAGATACGCAGTATTTT
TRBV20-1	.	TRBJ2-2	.	CSASRSNTGELFF	TGCAGTGCGAGCAGATCGAACACCGGGGAGCTGTTTTTT
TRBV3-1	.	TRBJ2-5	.	CASSQGLVTYF	TGTGCCAGCAGCCAAGGACTAGTCACGTACTTC
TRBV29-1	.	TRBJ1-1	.	CSSRRGNTEAFF	TGCAGCTCCAGGAGAGGGAACACTGAAGCTTTCTTT
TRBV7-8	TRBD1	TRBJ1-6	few	CASSSGQGLYNSPLHF	TGTGCCAGCAGCTCCGGACAGGGACTCTATAATTCACCCCTCCACTTT
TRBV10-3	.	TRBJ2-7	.	CAISNGGTVYEQYF	TGTGCCATCTCGAACGGGGGGACAGTATACGAGCAGTACTTC
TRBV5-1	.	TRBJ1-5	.	CASSLNGLPNRPQHF	TGCGCCAGCAGCTTGAATGGGTTACCCAATCGGCCCCAGCATTTT
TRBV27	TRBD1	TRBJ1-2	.	CASSSGGSVKGYTF	TGTGCCAGCAGTTCAGGGGGCAGTGTGAAAGGCTACACCTTC
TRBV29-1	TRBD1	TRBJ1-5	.	CSVVFLRREGARPQHF	TGCAGCGTTGTTTTTCTTCGACGGGAGGGGGCCCGGCCCCAGCATTTT
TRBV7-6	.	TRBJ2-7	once	CASSFRVGPYEQYF	TGTGCCAGCAGCTTTCGGGTAGGGCCCTACGAGCAGTACTTC
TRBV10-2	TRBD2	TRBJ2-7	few	CASRLGEGRDEQYF	TGCGCCAGCAGACTGGGGGAGGGCCGAGACGAGCAGTACTTC
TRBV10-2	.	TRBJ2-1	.	CATKDGGPINEQFF	TGCGCCACAAAAGATGGAGGGCCAATTAATGAGCAGTTCTTC
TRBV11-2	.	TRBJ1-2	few	CASSSGTKTYGYTF	TGTGCCAGCAGCTCCGGGACAAAAACCTATGGCTACACCTTC
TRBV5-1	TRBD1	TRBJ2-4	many	CASSLLPGQGLEQYF	TGCGCCAGCAGCCTTTTACCGGGACAGGGGTTGGAGCAGTACTTC